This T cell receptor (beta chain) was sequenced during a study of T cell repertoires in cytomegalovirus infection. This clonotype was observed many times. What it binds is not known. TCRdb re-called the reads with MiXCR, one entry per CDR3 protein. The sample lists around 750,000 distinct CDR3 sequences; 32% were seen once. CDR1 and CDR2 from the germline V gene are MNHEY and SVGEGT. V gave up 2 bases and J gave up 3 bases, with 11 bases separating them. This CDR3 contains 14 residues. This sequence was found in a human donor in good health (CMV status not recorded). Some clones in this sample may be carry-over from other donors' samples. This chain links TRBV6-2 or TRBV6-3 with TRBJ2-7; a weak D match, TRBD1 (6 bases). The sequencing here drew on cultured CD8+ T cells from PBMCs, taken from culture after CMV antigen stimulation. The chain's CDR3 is CASSYVGHLYEQYV. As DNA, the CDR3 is TGTGCCAGCAGTTACGTGGGACACCTCTACGAGCAGTACGTC.